This T cell receptor beta chain is from a study of human thymus T cells (TCRdb year 2020). Study-wide context: TCR alpha and beta repertoires from about eight infant thymus samples and four related peripheral blood samples were characterized in the study. Donor ages ranging from roughly 6 to 244 days were recorded, and more than five male and a couple of female infants were included in the cohort. General study outcomes and caveats: Thymus samples yielded on average around 810,000 unique TCRB clonotypes, compared with some 89,000 from blood samples. The related research reported highly overlapping thymic TCR repertoires among unrelated individuals. Both the thymic and the peripheral blood repertoires appeared to show biased V and J gene segment usage.

The thymus tissue came from surgical resects taken out during corrective cardiac surgery. The donors were immunologically healthy infants in Finland who had open corrective cardiac surgery for congenital heart defects. Thymocytes were mechanically released from the tissue and were stored as pellets of 10-30 million cells at -70 degrees C. Genomic DNA was extracted from frozen cell pellets with a QIAsymphony instrument. The immunoSEQ multiplex PCR assay was used to amplify the TCRB and TCRAD loci from a standardized amount of quality-controlled genomic DNA. The amplicons spanned the V(D)J region and were long enough to cover the CDR3 and allow V and J genes to be identified. Amplicon sequencing was performed on an Illumina platform through the commercial immunoSEQ service. Per the authors' processing: Primer bias and sequencing errors were corrected as previously described, and TCRAD and TCRB definitions were based on the IMGT database. Repertoires were analysed with immunoSEQ Analyzer 3.0 and VDJTools, covering basic statistics, V/J segment usage, diversity estimates, rarefaction and pairwise overlap. Diversity was estimated using the Chao1, ChaoE, Efron-Thisted, Shannon and inverse Simpson indices, and was also estimated on datasets down-sampled to the size of the smallest sample. For repertoire overlap, CDR3 nucleotide sequence, V gene and J gene had to match strictly, and clustering was done by Jaccard-based multidimensional scaling. This is the immuneACCESS table as TCRdb keeps it, with only in-frame sequences that have V and J called. A part of the clones is gone; compared with another copy, unresolved V genes explain less than half, and the rest is unexplained. That table is the source of V, J and clone size, and D and trimming were worked out from the DNA. The sample table shows some 72,000 clones, and around 96% are seen once. The top ten constitute approximately 0.03% of the sample.

About this clone itself: Its antigen remains undetermined. No quality values exist for individual bases; no much larger clone is one base distant.

The sequenced material came from thymus tissue. This receptor was obtained from a boy younger than two with a congenital heart defect but otherwise immunologically healthy.

CDR3 reads: CASSVGGPDQPQHF. The bases read TGTGCCAGCAGCGTAGGGGGACCGGATCAGCCCCAGCATTTT. The sequence links TRBV9 to TRBJ1-5, with a weak D call of TRBD1 (5 bases match). The germline V gene gives CDR1 as SGDLS and CDR2 as YYNGEE. Cut back by 0 bases and 5 bases, the V and J ends lie 9 bases apart. CDR3 length: 14 amino acids, cysteine to phenylalanine. The read is trimmed to its CDR3 DNA, 42 bases read in frame from base 1.